These 19 T cell receptor beta chains were sequenced from one sample in a study of blood T cell repertoires in COVID-19. Assay used: immunoSEQ multiplex PCR; TCRdb lists only in-frame clones, some missing. This table has under 250,000 clones, around 90% appearing once. Sequencing was performed on PBMCs or T cells enriched from blood (not recorded which). The receptors were sampled from a woman aged 40 to 49 who had been exposed to COVID-19.

As DNA, the CDR3 is TGTGCCAGTAGTCCCCGGGGACAGGGTAACAATGAGCAGTTCTTC. This codes for CASSPRGQGNNEQFF. The rearrangement links TRBV19 to TRBJ2-1; 9 positions agree with TRBD1. The CDR3 has 15 residues. J was trimmed by 5 bases and V by 5 bases; bases with no gene match: 7. Germline V gene sequence: CDR1 LNHDA, CDR2 SQIVND (reference sequence).

V is TRBV19 and J is TRBJ1-2, with TRBD1 identical over 7 bases. The germline CDR1 and CDR2 sequences are LNHDA and SQIVND (reference sequence). The CDR3 is 12 amino acids. Trimming removed 6 bases from V and 8 bases from J; junction bases left unmatched: 6. The CDR3 spells CASRLTGDGYTF. CDR3 coding DNA: TGTGCCAGTAGACTTACAGGGGACGGCTACACCTTC.

CDR3 nucleotide sequence: TGTGCCAGCAGGCCTCTAGCGGCTACCCTCTACGAGCAGTACGTC. As protein: CASRPLAATLYEQYV. The rearrangement joins TRBV6-2 or TRBV6-3 to TRBJ2-7; 7 nucleotides agree with TRBD2. This CDR3 region has 15 residues. Germline V gene data show CDR1 as MNHEY and CDR2 as SVGEGT. Trimming cost V 6 bases and J 3 bases; bases outside gene matches: 11.

This rearrangement joins TRBV28 to TRBJ2-1; the match to TRBD2 covers 9 bases. Germline V lookup: CDR1 MDHEN, CDR2 SYDVKM. With 8 bases clipped from V and 7 bases from J, the junction kept 15 bases outside the gene matches. CDR3 length: 16 amino acids. CDR3 region: CASLTAGLAGWNEQFF. The CDR3 nucleotides are TGTGCCAGCCTTACAGCGGGGCTAGCGGGATGGAATGAGCAGTTCTTC.

This chain links TRBV18 with TRBJ2-7; 13 nucleotides align to TRBD2. Germline V gene data show CDR1 as KGHSH and CDR2 as LQKENI. The V segment lost 3 bases and the J segment 7 bases; nucleotides outside the gene matches: 6. This CDR3 has 15 residues. The CDR3 is CASSPRTSGSLEQYV. The CDR3 nucleotides read TGTGCCAGCTCACCCCGGACTAGCGGGAGTTTAGAGCAGTACGTC.

This chain uses TRBV29-1 with TRBJ1-1; possible D gene TRBD1, 5 bases. V lost 6 bases, J lost 6 bases, and 8 bases lay in between. The length of the CDR3 is 10 residues. Germline lookup yields CDR1 SQVTM and CDR2 ANQGSEA. The CDR3 protein is CSVGGAEAFF. CDR3 DNA sequence: TGCAGCGTCGGGGGGGCTGAAGCTTTCTTT.

J is TRBJ2-1 and V is TRBV10-3; D gene unclear. Trimming removed 4 bases from V and 6 bases from J, with 4 bases in between. Germline CDR1 and CDR2: ENHRY and SYGVKD. This CDR3 has 11 residues. The CDR3 spells CAISASNEQFF. The CDR3 bases are TGTGCCATCAGTGCCAGCAATGAGCAGTTCTTC.

The table lists this clone with a count of one. This chain's CDR3 is CASSSLQGARTGNTIYF. CDR3 nucleotides: TGTGCCAGCAGCTCCCTACAGGGGGCAAGGACTGGAAACACCATATATTTT. The chain has TRBV7-8 and TRBJ1-3; 9 bases agree with TRBD1. The CDR3 is 17 amino acids. V was pared by 4 bases and J by 2 bases, with 9 bases of the junction left unmatched. CDR1 and CDR2 from the germline V gene are SGHVS and FQNEAQ.

The rearrangement links TRBV14 to TRBJ1-1, with D hard to call. The CDR3 consists of 14 residues. V lost 4 bases to trimming and J lost 1 base, with 10 bases between them. Germline V gives CDR1 SGHDN, CDR2 FVKESK. The CDR3 loop reads CASSPRGQNTEAFF. CDR3 nucleotide sequence: TGTGCCAGCAGCCCACGCGGCCAGAACACTGAAGCTTTCTTT.

The rearrangement joins TRBV9 to TRBJ2-1, with TRBD2 matching 11 bases. V shed 3 bases, J shed 8 bases, and the junction held 7 bases outside the gene matches. CDR1 and CDR2 from the germline V gene are SGDLS and YYNGEE. The CDR3 covers 15 residues. CDR3 coding DNA: TGTGCCAGCAGCGACCCGGGACTAGCGGCCGATGAGCAGTTCTTC. Translated: CASSDPGLAADEQFF.

The chain recombines TRBV10-3 with TRBJ2-7, with a weak D call TRBD2 (6 bases). V was trimmed by 3 bases and J by 4 bases, leaving 16 bases between them. The CDR3 has 15 residues. Germline V lookup: CDR1 ENHRY, CDR2 SYGVKD. Written as DNA, the CDR3 is TGTGCCATCAGTGATCGACCCGGGAGCGAGTACGAGCAGTACTTC. Translating it yields CAISDRPGSEYEQYF.

In nucleotides, the CDR3 is TGTGCCAGCAGTGACCATTCAGGGGGAAGAGCTTTCTTT. It yields the protein CASSDHSGGRAFF. This sequence joins TRBV25-1 and TRBJ1-1, with TRBD1 matching over 7 bases. Trimming at V came to 3 bases and at J to 10 bases, leaving 8 bases not matched to a gene. Per the germline V gene, CDR1 is MGHDK and CDR2 is SYGVNS. The CDR3 is 13 residues long.

This clone was found once. The chain links TRBV7-9 to TRBJ2-5, with D tentatively TRBD2 (6 bases). The V and J ends lost 4 bases and 5 bases respectively, with 20 bases between them. The CDR3 extends over 16 amino acids. Germline assignment: CDR1 SEHNR and CDR2 FQNEAQ (reference sequence). The CDR3 loop reads CASSSGTGLKKETQYF. The DNA of the CDR3 is TGTGCCAGCAGCTCGGGGACGGGACTGAAGAAGGAGACCCAGTACTTC.

A word on this clone: Other DNA sequences in the sample encode the same CDR3. The chain is built from TRBV19 and TRBJ1-1; D remains unclear. Trimming removed 1 base from V and 1 base from J, with 4 bases in between. The CDR3 contains 13 residues. In germline, CDR1 is LNHDA, CDR2 SQIVND (reference sequence). The chain's CDR3 is CASSIVRNTEAFF. DNA of the CDR3: TGTGCCAGTAGTATAGTCAGGAACACTGAAGCTTTCTTT.

The chain carries TRBV3-1 (or the pseudogene TRBV3-2) and TRBJ2-3, with 10 bases aligning to TRBD2. J gave up 7 bases and V 4 bases, and 8 bases lay outside the gene matches. This CDR3 region has 15 residues. CDR1 is LGHDT and CDR2 is YNNKEL in the germline V gene (reference sequence). The CDR3 sequence is CASSPASGGSNTQYF. CDR3 DNA sequence: TGTGCCAGCAGCCCCGCTAGCGGGGGTTCCAATACGCAGTATTTT.

The J gene is TRBJ1-3, the V gene TRBV7-8; D remains unclear. V lost 0 bases and J lost 2, with 5 bases in between. The CDR3 consists of 14 residues. CDR1 SGHVS and CDR2 FQNEAQ come from the germline V gene. The CDR3 reads CASSLATAGNTIYF. The CDR3 nucleotides read TGTGCCAGCAGCTTAGCCACAGCTGGAAACACCATATATTTT.

The chain carries TRBV4-2 and TRBJ2-3; D unclear. V lost 0 bases and J lost 2, with 15 bases in between. The CDR3 has 17 amino acids. Germline CDR1 is LGHNA and CDR2 is YNFKEQ. CDR3 nucleotides: TGTGCCAGCAGCCAAGAGATGGGCGCCGAGTACACAGATACGCAGTATTTT. It specifies CASSQEMGAEYTDTQYF.

J is TRBJ1-1 and V is TRBV2, with D possibly being TRBD1 (5 bases). The V end lost 1 base, the J end lost 4 bases, and 7 bases lay between the germline ends. Germline lookup yields CDR1 SNHLY and CDR2 FYNNEI. The CDR3 spans 13 residues. The DNA for the CDR3 is TGTGCCAGCAGTGAAGACGGGGGCACTGAAGCTTTCTTT. This translates into CASSEDGGTEAFF.

The genes are TRBV5-4 and TRBJ1-2; 7 nucleotides align to TRBD1. Germline-derived CDR1 and CDR2 are SGHNT and YYREEE (reference sequence). This CDR3 comprises 13 residues. J was trimmed by 8 bases and V by 4 bases; bases with no gene match: 8. CDR3 coding DNA: TGTGCCAGCAGCCTCAACAGGGGACGGGGCTACACCTTC. It translates to CASSLNRGRGYTF.